This T cell receptor beta chain is drawn from a study of T cell responses to AZD1222 COVID-19 vaccine (dated by TCRdb to the early 2020s). Study-level background: Because spike-specific TCR depth and breadth did not differ between the two schedules, AZD1222 recipients who got a second dose at roughly 4 weeks were pooled with those who got a second dose at roughly 12 weeks. TCR sequencing covered about 230 trial participants: 200 to 220 given two doses of AZD1222 and 26 given two doses of MenACWY control vaccine. Trial participants were enrolled by age into subgroups of 18-55, 56-69 and 70-plus years, and roughly 160, 29 and 62 TCR-sequenced participants, respectively, were included in these subgroups. Findings and caveats that apply to the study as a whole: Reportedly, close to half of the unique spike-specific TCRs recognized epitopes lying outside the regions that are mutated in the B.1.351 and B.1.1.7 variants. Conclusions about previously exposed vaccinees were limited because only six AZD1222 recipients were SARS-CoV-2 seropositive at baseline. No day 14 peak-response samples were available, so repertoires were characterized only after the peak T cell response. The whole spike protein was spanned by vaccine-associated CD4 TCRs, and dominant responses were seen in regions 160-218 and 743-854. After two AZD1222 doses, spike-specific TCR breadth and depth were significantly higher than at day 0 and than in MenACWY recipients. In the small 56-69-year group, the increase in depth fell short of significance, most likely because of low power. Most participants were white British and females outnumbered males, and the authors suggested that clonal diversity may have been underestimated.

The CDR3 regions of human TCRbeta chains were subjected to immunosequencing. Under the source paper's analysis protocol: TCRs in the repertoires were matched against a reference library of SARS-CoV-2-specific TCRs that had been generated with the MIRA antigen-specificity platform. Breadth was defined as the fraction of unique TCRs that were SARS-CoV-2-associated. Depth was defined as the fraction of total T cells that were SARS-CoV-2-associated. Each spike-specific TCR was assigned to its reactive spike region and to a CD4 or CD8 class using the MIRA data. Log10-transformed breadth and depth values were compared by one-way ANOVA with Sidak's multiple comparisons tests. TCRdb limited this immuneACCESS table to in-frame rearrangements with V and J called. A share of clones is missing; checked studies link under half to unresolved V genes, and the rest is unexplained. The V and J calls and clone size are taken from that table; D and trimming were inferred from the DNA. Counted in this sample were approximately 110,000 clones; over 75% of them appeared once. Around 1.2% of the sample belongs to the ten largest clones.

The V end gives up 3 bases and the J end 3 bases, leaving 3 bases in the junction not matched to a gene. Measured from the cysteine to the phenylalanine, the CDR3 is 14 residues long. Only the CDR3 DNA stays, 42 bases, in frame from base 1. The germline V gene provides CDR1 SGDLS and CDR2 YYNGEE. The sample's time point label, in plain terms: baseline before first vaccination. Vaccinee samples were obtained from the UK trials COV001 and COV002, which included a single-blind randomized controlled phase 2/3 trial of AZD1222 (ChAdOx1 nCoV-19) in healthy adults. Trial participant PBMC samples were collected at day 0 and day 28 after the second dose for TCRbeta chain sequencing. Regarding this clone: This clone's antigen is unknown. No per-base quality is available; no much larger clone lies one base away.

This receptor was identified in an adult in good health. The V and J genes are TRBV9 and TRBJ1-5; 7 bases in the middle match TRBD1. The specimen comprised peripheral blood, sampled on day 0 of AZD1222 vaccination. This receptor carries the CDR3 CASSETGINQPQHF. In nucleotides, the sequence is TGTGCCAGCAGCGAGACAGGGATCAATCAGCCCCAGCATTTT. Beyond the CDR3, the reference TRBV9 and TRBJ1-5 genes provide the residues; the full variable domain reads: DSGVTQTPKHLITATGQRVTLRCSPRSGDLSVYWYQQSLDQGLQFLIQYYNGEERAKGNILERFSAQQFPDLHSELNLSSLELGDSALYFCASSETGINQPQHFGDGTRLSIL.